The rows below give T cell receptor beta chains drawn from one sample of a study of T cell responses to AZD1222 COVID-19 vaccine. Some clones are missing from TCRdb's copy, which holds only in-frame ones; the method was immunoSEQ multiplex PCR. The sample shows roughly 50,000 clones, 89% of them seen only once. Specimen: peripheral blood, collected 28 days after the second AZD1222 dose. These receptor sequences come from an adult who received the AZD1222 COVID-19 vaccine. Each CDR3 is given with its conserved first and last residue. The D gene is left open where the match is weak. Only some rows state a clone size, as once, few, many or a class for expanded clones.

d_call	j_call	clone_size	v_call	cdr3_aa	cdr3_nt
TRBD2	TRBJ2-7	NA	TRBV4-1	CASSQVTSGPPYEQYF	TGCGCCAGCAGCCAAGTAACTAGCGGGCCTCCCTACGAGCAGTACTTC
NA	TRBJ2-3	NA	TRBV4-1	CASSPPTGRSTDTQYF	TGCGCCAGCAGCCCCCCGACAGGGAGGAGCACAGATACGCAGTATTTT
TRBD1	TRBJ1-3	NA	TRBV28	CASRADRGHRTIYF	TGTGCCAGCAGAGCGGACAGGGGGCATCGCACCATATATTTT
NA	TRBJ2-5	NA	TRBV11-3	CASSLLPRGRAEEETQYF	TGTGCCAGCAGCTTACTGCCCAGGGGAAGGGCAGAGGAAGAGACCCAGTACTTC
TRBD1	TRBJ1-6	NA	TRBV6-5	CASRVTGDSPLHF	TGTGCCAGCAGAGTAACAGGGGATTCACCCCTCCACTTT
NA	TRBJ1-3	NA	TRBV7-2	CASSLLISGGNTIYF	TGTGCCAGCAGCTTACTCATCAGCGGGGGAAACACCATATATTTT
TRBD1	TRBJ1-1	NA	TRBV5-1	CASSLVQGDTEAFF	TGCGCCAGCAGCTTGGTACAGGGGGACACTGAAGCTTTCTTT
NA	TRBJ1-2	NA	TRBV28	CASSLLFRQRDGYTF	TGTGCCAGCAGTTTATTGTTTAGACAGCGCGATGGCTACACCTTC
NA	TRBJ1-3	NA	TRBV2	CASFGLYSGNTIYF	TGTGCCAGCTTCGGGTTGTACTCTGGAAACACCATATATTTT
NA	TRBJ1-2	few	TRBV5-6	CASSLEWGYYGYTF	TGTGCCAGCAGCTTGGAATGGGGGTACTATGGCTACACCTTC
TRBD2	TRBJ2-3	NA	TRBV9	CASSVAREGLAVTQYF	TGTGCCAGCAGCGTAGCTCGGGAGGGACTAGCGGTTACGCAGTATTTT
NA	TRBJ1-3	NA	TRBV13	CASRRRDRASGNTIYF	TGTGCCAGCAGAAGGAGGGATAGGGCCTCTGGAAACACCATATATTTT
NA	TRBJ2-1	NA	TRBV4-1	CASSLLLGRVTDEQFF	TGCGCCAGCAGCCTCCTACTGGGTAGGGTTACGGATGAGCAGTTCTTC
NA	TRBJ1-6	NA	TRBV3-1/TRBV3-2	CASSTQNSPLHF	TGTGCCAGCAGCACTCAGAATTCACCCCTCCACTTT
NA	TRBJ1-4	NA	TRBV28	CASSQDSATNEKLFF	TGTGCCAGCAGTCAAGACAGTGCAACTAATGAAAAACTGTTTTTT
NA	TRBJ1-1	few	TRBV12-3/TRBV12-4	CASSLGQGTEAFF	TGTGCCAGCAGTTTGGGTCAGGGCACTGAAGCTTTCTTT
TRBD2	TRBJ2-5	NA	TRBV5-1	CASSFQRGMRETQYF	TGCGCCAGCAGCTTCCAGCGGGGGATGAGGGAGACCCAGTACTTC
TRBD2	TRBJ2-3	NA	TRBV7-2	CASSFGTSVRTDTQYF	TGTGCCAGCAGCTTTGGGACTAGCGTCCGCACAGATACGCAGTATTTT
NA	TRBJ1-1	once	TRBV7-9	CASSRVFVAFF	TGTGCCAGCAGCCGGGTCTTTGTGGCTTTCTTT
NA	TRBJ2-7	NA	TRBV21-1	CASSPTGTLHYEQYF	TGTGCCAGCAGCCCCACCGGGACACTACACTACGAGCAGTACTTC
NA	TRBJ2-1	NA	TRBV4-2	CASSQWESPPNEQFF	TGTGCCAGCAGCCAATGGGAATCCCCCCCCAATGAGCAGTTCTTC
TRBD2	TRBJ2-2	NA	TRBV2	CASSGTSGGRTGELFF	TGTGCCAGCAGCGGGACTAGCGGGGGGCGCACCGGGGAGCTGTTTTTT
NA	TRBJ2-5	NA	TRBV7-3	CASSQTRDHCGTQYF	TGTGCCAGCAGCCAAACCCGGGACCACTGTGGGACCCAGTACTTC
NA	TRBJ2-2	NA	TRBV10-1	CATSRRNTGELFF	TGCGCCACCTCAAGGCGAAACACCGGGGAGCTGTTTTTT
NA	TRBJ2-5	few	TRBV28	CAINPRGEPSTRGWETQYF	TGTGCCATCAACCCCCGCGGAGAACCCTCGACTAGAGGGTGGGAGACCCAGTACTTC
NA	TRBJ1-1	NA	TRBV29-1	CSGFTGMNTEAFF	TGCAGCGGATTTACAGGGATGAACACTGAAGCTTTCTTT
NA	TRBJ2-7	NA	TRBV7-9	CASSPPADSPFGEQYF	TGTGCCAGCAGCCCCCCTGCTGACAGTCCCTTCGGCGAGCAGTACTTC
NA	TRBJ1-6	NA	TRBV18	CASSPPTGDNSPLHF	TGTGCCAGCTCACCGCCCACAGGTGATAATTCACCCCTCCACTTT
NA	TRBJ1-5	NA	TRBV3-1/TRBV3-2	CASSQSREGSNQPQHF	TGTGCCAGCAGCCAATCTCGGGAGGGTAGCAATCAGCCCCAGCATTTT
TRBD2	TRBJ2-5	NA	TRBV19	CASSIRGRGETQYF	TGTGCCAGTAGTATACGCGGGAGAGGGGAGACCCAGTACTTC
NA	TRBJ1-3	NA	TRBV11-3	CASSPRDNSGNTIYF	TGTGCCAGCAGCCCCCGGGACAACTCTGGAAACACCATATATTTT
NA	TRBJ2-7	NA	TRBV9	CASSAKPDRNYEQYF	TGTGCCAGCAGCGCTAAACCCGACAGGAACTACGAGCAGTACTTC
NA	TRBJ1-3	NA	TRBV11-1	CASSQSPGNTIYF	TGTGCCAGCAGTCAATCTCCTGGAAACACCATATATTTT
NA	TRBJ2-3	NA	TRBV19	CASSREVSTDTQYF	TGTGCCAGTAGTAGGGAGGTCAGCACAGATACGCAGTATTTT
TRBD1	TRBJ2-7	NA	TRBV13	CASSWDSYEQYF	TGTGCCAGCAGCTGGGACAGCTACGAGCAGTACTTC
NA	TRBJ1-1	NA	TRBV15	CATSMEGRNTEAFF	TGTGCCACCAGCATGGAGGGGCGAAACACTGAAGCTTTCTTT
NA	TRBJ2-7	NA	TRBV11-2	CASSLTGTPGEQYF	TGTGCCAGCAGCCTGACCGGGACGCCGGGCGAGCAGTACTTC
NA	TRBJ2-3	NA	TRBV28	CASGRWGAGTDTQYF	TGTGCCAGCGGCCGATGGGGGGCCGGGACAGATACGCAGTATTTT
NA	TRBJ2-2	NA	TRBV6-5	CASSFNPTGELFF	TGTGCCAGCAGTTTCAATCCCACCGGGGAGCTGTTTTTT
TRBD2	TRBJ2-7	NA	TRBV6-1	CASSDLAGVGEQYF	TGTGCCAGCAGTGACCTAGCGGGAGTTGGGGAGCAGTACTTC
TRBD2	TRBJ2-7	NA	TRBV6-5	CASSPGTSLNEQYF	TGTGCCAGCAGCCCCGGGACTAGCTTGAACGAGCAGTACTTC
NA	TRBJ2-7	NA	TRBV7-9	CASSLGGGTIPWEQYF	TGTGCCAGCAGTTTAGGGGGCGGGACCATACCGTGGGAGCAGTACTTC
NA	TRBJ1-4	NA	TRBV9	CASSAWGLEEKLFF	TGTGCCAGCAGCGCTTGGGGGTTGGAGGAAAAACTGTTTTTT
NA	TRBJ1-1	NA	TRBV10-3	CAISGVFKNTEAFF	TGTGCCATCAGTGGAGTTTTTAAGAACACTGAAGCTTTCTTT
TRBD1	TRBJ2-1	NA	TRBV10-3	CAIRPGTEDNEQFF	TGTGCCATCAGACCCGGGACAGAGGACAATGAGCAGTTCTTC
TRBD1	TRBJ2-7	few	TRBV29-1	CSVEDQGTETYEQYF	TGCAGCGTTGAAGATCAGGGGACAGAAACCTACGAGCAGTACTTC
NA	TRBJ2-1	NA	TRBV7-2	CASSLRPPGDEQFF	TGTGCCAGCAGCTTAAGGCCCCCGGGTGATGAGCAGTTCTTC
NA	TRBJ2-5	NA	TRBV6-2/TRBV6-3	CASGPGGRETQYF	TGTGCCAGCGGCCCCGGGGGTCGGGAGACCCAGTACTTC
NA	TRBJ1-5	NA	TRBV21-1	CASKTPGQGINQPQHF	TGTGCCAGCAAGACACCGGGACAGGGGATTAATCAGCCCCAGCATTTT
TRBD2	TRBJ2-2	NA	TRBV11-2	CASSLVGGIGTGELFF	TGTGCCAGCAGCTTAGTCGGGGGGATAGGGACCGGGGAGCTGTTTTTT
NA	TRBJ1-6	NA	TRBV15	CATRVASSSYNSPLHF	TGTGCCACCCGGGTAGCTTCCAGCTCCTATAATTCACCCCTCCACTTT
NA	TRBJ1-1	NA	TRBV12-3/TRBV12-4	CASRASSYEAFF	TGTGCCAGCAGAGCAAGTAGTTACGAAGCTTTCTTT
TRBD1	TRBJ1-5	NA	TRBV4-1	CASSQVARGRNQPQHF	TGCGCCAGCAGCCAAGTTGCTAGGGGGCGAAATCAGCCCCAGCATTTT
TRBD2	TRBJ2-7	NA	TRBV5-5	CASSLERTSGRQQYF	TGTGCCAGCAGCTTGGAAAGGACTAGCGGGAGGCAGCAGTACTTC
NA	TRBJ2-7	NA	TRBV6-5	CASSYSGRGAEQYF	TGTGCCAGCAGTTACTCGGGCAGGGGTGCCGAGCAGTACTTC
NA	TRBJ2-5	NA	TRBV29-1	CSGWRGRETQYF	TGCAGCGGGTGGCGGGGCCGGGAGACCCAGTACTTC
NA	TRBJ2-1	NA	TRBV29-1	CSVEPVDRSSYNEQFF	TGCAGCGTTGAACCTGTCGACAGGAGCTCCTACAATGAGCAGTTCTTC
TRBD1	TRBJ1-1	few	TRBV14	CASSRLGGFGTEAFF	TGTGCCAGCAGCAGACTAGGGGGCTTCGGCACTGAAGCTTTCTTT
NA	TRBJ1-1	once	TRBV27	CASSSGTGALMNTEAFF	TGTGCCAGCAGTTCCGGGACTGGAGCTTTGATGAACACTGAAGCTTTCTTT